The present TCR beta chain was sequenced within a study of post-analysis software for immune sequencing data. Unique molecular identifiers were present in the TCR beta cDNA libraries. In TCRdb, the PCR reads were re-called with MiXCR into one record per CDR3 protein. The sample lists roughly 730,000 distinct CDR3 sequences; 25% to 30% were seen once. Remarks on this clonotype: Its antigen is unknown.

General study points: Comparison of patients with controls showed five TRBV segments more frequent in patients, TRBV5-6, TRBV5-1 and TRBV20-1 among them.

The trim removed 4 bases at V and 13 bases at J, leaving 17 bases unmatched. There are 16 residues in the CDR3. The receptor comes from a girl aged 10 to 17 with multiple sclerosis. The genes are TRBV12-3 or TRBV12-4 and TRBJ2-1, with 9 bases fitting TRBD2. The sequenced material came from blood. The CDR3 loop is CASSSELNSGGETQFF. The CDR3 DNA sequence: TGTGCCAGCAGTTCCGAGCTAAATAGCGGGGGAGAGACCCAGTTCTTC.